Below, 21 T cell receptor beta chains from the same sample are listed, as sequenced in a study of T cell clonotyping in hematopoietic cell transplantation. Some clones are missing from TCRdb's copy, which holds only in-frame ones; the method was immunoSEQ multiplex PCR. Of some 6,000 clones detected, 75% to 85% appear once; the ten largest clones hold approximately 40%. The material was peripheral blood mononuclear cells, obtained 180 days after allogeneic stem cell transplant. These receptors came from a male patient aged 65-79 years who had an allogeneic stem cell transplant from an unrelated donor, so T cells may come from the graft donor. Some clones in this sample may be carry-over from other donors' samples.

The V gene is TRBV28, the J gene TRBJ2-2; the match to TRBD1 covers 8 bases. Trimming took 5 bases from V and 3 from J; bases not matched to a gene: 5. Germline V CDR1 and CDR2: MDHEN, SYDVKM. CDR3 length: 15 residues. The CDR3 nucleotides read TGTGCCAGCAGTATTCAGGGGGCGTACACCGGGGAGCTGTTTTTT. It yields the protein CASSIQGAYTGELFF.

The CDR3 reads CASSQRDSYEQYF. The CDR3 coding sequence is TGTGCCAGCAGTCAGCGGGACTCCTACGAGCAGTACTTC. This chain uses TRBV6-1 with TRBJ2-7, with TRBD2 matching over 7 bases. The CDR3 runs to 13 residues. Germline CDR1 reads MNHNS; CDR2 reads SASEGT. With 5 bases clipped from V and 0 bases from J, the junction kept 1 base outside the gene matches.

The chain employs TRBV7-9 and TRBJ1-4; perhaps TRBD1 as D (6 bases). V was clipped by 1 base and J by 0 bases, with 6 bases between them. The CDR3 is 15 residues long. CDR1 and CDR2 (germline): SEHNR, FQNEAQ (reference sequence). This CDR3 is CASSLEGATNEKLFF. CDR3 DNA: TGTGCCAGCAGCTTAGAGGGGGCAACTAATGAAAAACTGTTTTTT.

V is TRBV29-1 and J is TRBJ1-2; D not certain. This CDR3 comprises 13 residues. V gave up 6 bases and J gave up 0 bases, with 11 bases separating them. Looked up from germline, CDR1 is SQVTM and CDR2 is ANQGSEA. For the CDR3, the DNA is TGCAGCGTCGCCTTACAAGCTAACTATGGCTACACCTTC. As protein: CSVALQANYGYTF.

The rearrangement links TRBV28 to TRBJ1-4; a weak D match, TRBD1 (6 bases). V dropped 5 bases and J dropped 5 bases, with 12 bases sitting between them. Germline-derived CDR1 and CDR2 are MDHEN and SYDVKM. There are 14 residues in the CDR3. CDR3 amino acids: CASSEAGANEKLFF. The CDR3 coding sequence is TGTGCCAGCAGTGAGGCAGGGGCCAATGAAAAACTGTTTTTT.

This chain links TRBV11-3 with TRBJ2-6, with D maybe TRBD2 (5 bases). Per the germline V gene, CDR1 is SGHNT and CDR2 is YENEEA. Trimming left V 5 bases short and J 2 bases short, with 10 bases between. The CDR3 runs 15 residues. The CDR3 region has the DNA TGTGCCAGCAGCAGAGGGTCCACTGGGGCCAACGTCCTGACTTTC. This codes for CASSRGSTGANVLTF. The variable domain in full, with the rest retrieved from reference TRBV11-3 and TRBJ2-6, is EAGVVQSPRYKIIEKKQPVAFWCNPISGHNTLYWYLQNLGQGPELLIRYENEEAVDDSQLPKDRFSAERLKGVDSTLKIQPAELGDSAVYLCASSRGSTGANVLTFGAGSRLTVL.

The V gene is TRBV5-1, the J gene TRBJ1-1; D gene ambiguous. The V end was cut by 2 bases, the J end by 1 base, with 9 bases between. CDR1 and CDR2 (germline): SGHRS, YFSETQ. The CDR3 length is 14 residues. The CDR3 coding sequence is TGCGCCAGCAGCTTCGGGGTCCCGAACACTGAAGCTTTCTTT. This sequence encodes CASSFGVPNTEAFF. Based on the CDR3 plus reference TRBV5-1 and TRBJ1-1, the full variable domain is KAGVTQTPRYLIKTRGQQVTLSCSPISGHRSVSWYQQTPGQGLQFLFEYFSETQRNKGNFPGRFSGRQFSNSRSEMNVSTLELGDSALYLCASSFGVPNTEAFFGQGTRLTVV.

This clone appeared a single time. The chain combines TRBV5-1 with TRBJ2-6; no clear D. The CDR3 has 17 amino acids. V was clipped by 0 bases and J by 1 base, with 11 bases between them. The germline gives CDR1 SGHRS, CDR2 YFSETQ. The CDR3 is CASSLAQVSSGANVLTF. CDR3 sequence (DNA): TGCGCCAGCAGCTTGGCGCAGGTGAGTTCTGGGGCCAACGTCCTGACTTTC.

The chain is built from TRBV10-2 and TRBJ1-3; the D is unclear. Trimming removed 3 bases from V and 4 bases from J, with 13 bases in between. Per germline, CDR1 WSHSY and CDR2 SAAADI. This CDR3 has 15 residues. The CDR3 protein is CASSETASEGNTIYF. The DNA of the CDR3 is TGCGCCAGCAGTGAAACTGCTTCGGAAGGAAACACCATATATTTT.

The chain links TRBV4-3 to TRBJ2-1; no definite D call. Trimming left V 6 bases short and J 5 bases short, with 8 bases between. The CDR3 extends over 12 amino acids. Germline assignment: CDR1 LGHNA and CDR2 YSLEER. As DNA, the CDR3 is TGCGCCAGCAGGTACTGGGACAATGAGCAGTTCTTC. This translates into CASRYWDNEQFF.

CDR3 DNA: TGTGCCAGTAGTACATCTTGGCGGCTAGCGGGAGCTTTGAGGAAGGACGAGCAGTACTTC. It encodes CASSTSWRLAGALRKDEQYF. V usage is TRBV19 and J usage is TRBJ2-7; TRBD2 matches at 10 bases. Per germline, CDR1 LNHDA and CDR2 SQIVND (reference sequence). The CDR3 contains 20 residues. After removal of 4 bases from V and 5 bases from J, the junction contained 23 bases not matched to a gene.

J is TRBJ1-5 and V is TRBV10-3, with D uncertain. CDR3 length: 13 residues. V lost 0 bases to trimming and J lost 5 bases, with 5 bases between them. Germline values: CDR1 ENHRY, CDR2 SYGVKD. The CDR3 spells CAISESKDQPQHF. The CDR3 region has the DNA TGTGCCATCAGTGAGTCGAAGGATCAGCCCCAGCATTTT.

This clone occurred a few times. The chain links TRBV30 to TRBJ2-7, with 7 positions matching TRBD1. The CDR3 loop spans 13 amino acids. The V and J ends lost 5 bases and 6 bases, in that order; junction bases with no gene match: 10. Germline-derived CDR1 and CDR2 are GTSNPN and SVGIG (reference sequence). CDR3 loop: CAWETGSYGEQYF. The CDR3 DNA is TGTGCCTGGGAGACAGGGTCGTACGGCGAGCAGTACTTC.

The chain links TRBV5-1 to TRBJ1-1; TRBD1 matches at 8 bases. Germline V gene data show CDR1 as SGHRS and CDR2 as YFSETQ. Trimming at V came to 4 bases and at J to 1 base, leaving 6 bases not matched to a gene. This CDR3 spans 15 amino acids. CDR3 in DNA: TGCGCCAGCAGCCTGCGGACAGGGTCGAACACTGAAGCTTTCTTT. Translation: CASSLRTGSNTEAFF.

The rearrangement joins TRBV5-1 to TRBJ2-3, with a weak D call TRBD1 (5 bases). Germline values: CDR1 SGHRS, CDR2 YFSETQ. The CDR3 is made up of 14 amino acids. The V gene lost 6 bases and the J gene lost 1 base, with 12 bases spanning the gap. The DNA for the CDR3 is TGCGCCAGCATGGGCGGCAGGGGCACAGATACGCAGTATTTT. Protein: CASMGGRGTDTQYF.

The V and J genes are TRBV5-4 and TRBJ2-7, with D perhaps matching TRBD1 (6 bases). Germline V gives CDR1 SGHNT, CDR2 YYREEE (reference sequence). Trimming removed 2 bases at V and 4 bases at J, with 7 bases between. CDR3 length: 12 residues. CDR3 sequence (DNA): TGTGCCAGCAGCTTCACAGGGTACGAGCAGTACTTC. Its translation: CASSFTGYEQYF.

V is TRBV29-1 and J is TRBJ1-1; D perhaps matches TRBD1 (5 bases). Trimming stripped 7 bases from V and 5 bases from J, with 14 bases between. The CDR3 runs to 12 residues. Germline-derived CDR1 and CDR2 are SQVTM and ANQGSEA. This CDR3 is CSGGRGRTEAFF. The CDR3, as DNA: TGCAGCGGCGGGAGGGGCCGGACTGAAGCTTTCTTT.

The CDR3 sequence is CASRDLGFEQYF. The CDR3 nucleotides read TGTGCCAGCAGAGATCTTGGGTTCGAGCAGTACTTC. The chain employs TRBV2 and TRBJ2-7; D call uncertain. The CDR3 covers 12 residues. V lost 6 bases, J lost 6 bases, and 12 bases lay in between. The germline V gene encodes CDR1 SNHLY and CDR2 FYNNEI.

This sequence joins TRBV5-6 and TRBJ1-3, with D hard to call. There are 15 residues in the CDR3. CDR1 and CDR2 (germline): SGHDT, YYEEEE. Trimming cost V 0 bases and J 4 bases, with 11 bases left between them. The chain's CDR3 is CASSLVSSPGNTIYF. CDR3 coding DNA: TGTGCCAGCAGCTTGGTGAGCAGCCCAGGAAACACCATATATTTT.

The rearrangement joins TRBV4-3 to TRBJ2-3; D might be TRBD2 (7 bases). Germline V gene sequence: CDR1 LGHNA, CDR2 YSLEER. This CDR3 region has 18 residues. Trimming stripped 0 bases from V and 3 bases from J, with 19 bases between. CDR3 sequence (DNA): TGCGCCAGCAGCCAAGAGGTGGGAGGGGGAGGGCGTACAGATACGCAGTATTTT. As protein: CASSQEVGGGGRTDTQYF.

CDR3: CASSRWGDGYTF. CDR3 nucleotides: TGCGCCAGCAGCCGGTGGGGGGATGGCTACACCTTC. The rearrangement links TRBV5-1 to TRBJ1-2, with a possible D match to TRBD1 (5 bases). Germline V CDR1 and CDR2: SGHRS, YFSETQ. The CDR3 spans 12 residues. Trimming took 4 bases from V and 6 from J, leaving 10 bases between them. Combining the CDR3 with reference TRBV5-1 and TRBJ1-2 gives the whole variable domain KAGVTQTPRYLIKTRGQQVTLSCSPISGHRSVSWYQQTPGQGLQFLFEYFSETQRNKGNFPGRFSGRQFSNSRSEMNVSTLELGDSALYLCASSRWGDGYTFGSGTRLTVV.